This TCR beta chain derives from a study of T cells in tuberculosis. Study-level information: T cells were selected with CD1B tetramers loaded with glucose monomycolate. A South African cohort included IGRA-negative adolescents, latently infected IGRA-positive adolescents and adults with active tuberculosis.

Some clones are missing from TCRdb's copy, which holds only in-frame ones; the method was immunoSEQ multiplex PCR. The sample lists about 45,000 clones; around 94% were seen once. The junction had 6 bases not matched to a gene; V was cut back by 4 bases and J by 2 bases. The germline V gene has CDR1 WNHNN and CDR2 SYGVQD (reference sequence). The length of the CDR3 is 16 residues. This sequence was found in a donor aged 10-30 years with latent tuberculosis or without tuberculosis infection. Some clones in this sample may be carry-over from other donors' samples. The sequencing input was PBMCs. The rearrangement joins TRBV10-1 to TRBJ2-2; 8 nucleotides align to TRBD2. CDR3 nucleotides: TGCGCCAGCAGTGCTTCTAGCGGGCTAAACACCGGGGAGCTGTTTTTT. Amino acid sequence: CASSASSGLNTGELFF.